The entry below describes one TCR beta chain. Its target is not known. The data were obtained in a study of T cells in Graves' hyperthyroidism and ophthalmopathy. The TCR beta CDR3 regions underwent amplification using RNA transcripts as the source. An initial round of RT-PCR targeting the TCR CDR3 relied on the HTBI primer set. MiXCR, applied by TCRdb to the multiplex PCR reads, yields one record per CDR3 protein. Here the sample spans 550,000 to 650,000 distinct CDR3 sequences, approximately 14% being singletons. This CDR3 contains 13 residues. Germline CDR1 and CDR2: SNHLY and FYNNEI. V was trimmed by 0 bases and J by 6 bases, leaving 5 bases between them. Not enrolled were patients with uncontrolled infection, other autoimmune disease, pregnancy or lactation. Used for diagnoses were clinical symptoms, serum thyroxine and TRAb, thyroid ultrasound and orbital computed tomography. Blood from later-ophthalmopathy patients was taken at first hyperthyroidism diagnosis.

Study-level findings and limits: Appearing also in blood were most of the thyroid clonotypes expanded above 0.001.

The chain combines TRBV2 with TRBJ1-4; D is ambiguous. The sample was blood. The sequence was collected from a woman aged 25 to 39 with Graves' hyperthyroidism that later progressed to Graves' ophthalmopathy. The CDR3 spells CASSEAHYEKLFF. In DNA form, the CDR3 reads TGTGCCAGCAGTGAAGCGCATTATGAAAAACTGTTTTTT.